Listed here is a single T cell receptor (beta chain). This record belongs to a study of blood T cell repertoires in COVID-19. Some clones are missing from TCRdb's copy, which holds only in-frame ones; the method was immunoSEQ multiplex PCR. Found here are some 250,000 clones, around 83% of them singletons; the top ten hold roughly 8.7%. The receptor's source is a middle-aged man with active or convalescent COVID-19. Material: peripheral blood.

In DNA form, the CDR3 reads TGTGCCAGCAGCCAAAGGACTTCTCCCTCCTACAATGAGCAGTTCTTC. Translated: CASSQRTSPSYNEQFF. The chain joins TRBV3-1 (or the pseudogene TRBV3-2) to TRBJ2-1, with TRBD2 as a possible D gene (5 bases). The V and J ends lost 2 bases and 0 bases respectively, with 11 bases between them. CDR1 LGHDT and CDR2 YNNKEL come from the germline V gene (reference sequence). There are 16 residues in the CDR3.